These 27 T cell receptor beta chains were sequenced from one sample in a study of blood T cell repertoires in COVID-19. Method: immunoSEQ multiplex PCR; TCRdb's copy keeps in-frame clones and lacks some. The sample holds 150,000 to 200,000 clones, approximately 73% seen once. The sequenced material came from PBMCs or T cells enriched from blood (not recorded which). These receptors all come from a woman aged 45 to 65 with acute COVID-19.

The chain combines TRBV2 with TRBJ2-7; D remains unclear. The CDR3 runs 14 residues. Deletions cut 3 bases from V and 2 bases from J, with 11 bases between. Germline V gives CDR1 SNHLY, CDR2 FYNNEI. The CDR3 spells CASSDKISAYEQYV. The CDR3 coding sequence is TGTGCCAGCAGTGATAAGATTTCGGCCTACGAGCAGTACGTC.

CDR3 in DNA: TGTGCCAGCAGCTTGGGACTAGCGGATGGAGAGACCCAGTACTTC. It codes for CASSLGLADGETQYF. The rearrangement links TRBV5-5 to TRBJ2-5; the match to TRBD2 covers 9 bases. The CDR3 loop spans 15 amino acids. CDR1 and CDR2 (germline): SGHKS, YYEKEE (reference sequence). Unmatched junction bases numbered 4, after V lost 0 bases and J lost 4 bases.

The rearrangement uses TRBV5-1 and TRBJ2-3; unclear D gene. CDR3 length equals 14 residues. The germline CDR1 and CDR2 sequences are SGHRS and YFSETQ. Trimming shortened V by 0 bases and J by 0 bases, and 5 bases separated the two germline ends. CDR3 nucleotide sequence: TGCGCCAGCAGCTTGGACAAGAGCACAGATACGCAGTATTTT. This encodes CASSLDKSTDTQYF. Drawing the rest from reference TRBV5-1 and TRBJ2-3, the complete variable domain is KAGVTQTPRYLIKTRGQQVTLSCSPISGHRSVSWYQQTPGQGLQFLFEYFSETQRNKGNFPGRFSGRQFSNSRSEMNVSTLELGDSALYLCASSLDKSTDTQYFGPGTRLTVL.

The rearrangement links TRBV4-1 to TRBJ2-7; no definite D call. In germline, CDR1 is MGHRA, CDR2 YSYEKL. The length of the CDR3 is 16 residues. V dropped 1 base and J dropped 1 base, with 14 bases sitting between them. CDR3 region: CASSQGVESKSYEQYV. CDR3 DNA: TGCGCCAGCAGCCAAGGCGTGGAGTCAAAGTCCTACGAGCAGTACGTC.

V and J are TRBV3-1 (or the pseudogene TRBV3-2) and TRBJ2-7; tentatively, D is TRBD2 (6 bases). The CDR3 loop spans 11 amino acids. The germline CDR1 and CDR2 sequences are LGHDT and YNNKEL (reference sequence). The CDR3 bases are TGTGCCGAGGACTACCCCGGAGGCAGTCGAGTC. This encodes CAEDYPGGSRV.

The chain couples TRBV3-1 (or the pseudogene TRBV3-2) to TRBJ1-2, with no clear D. Trimming removed 4 bases from V and 5 bases from J, with 14 bases in between. Germline CDR1 reads LGHDT; CDR2 reads YNNKEL (reference sequence). The CDR3 covers 14 residues. CDR3 region: CASSREGVGYGYTF. The CDR3 bases are TGTGCCAGCAGCCGGGAGGGAGTAGGGTATGGCTACACCTTC.

The chain uses TRBV5-5 and TRBJ2-7; no clear D. Germline CDR1 SGHKS, CDR2 YYEKEE (reference sequence). The V end was cut by 4 bases, the J end by 9 bases, with 20 bases between. The length of the CDR3 is 14 residues. The CDR3 DNA sequence: TGTGCCAGCAGCCCTTCGAACTCTTTAAATGGGCAGTACGTC. This translates into CASSPSNSLNGQYV.

As regards this clone: Given the absence of the conserved phenylalanine or tryptophan at the CDR3 end, a read error is likely. It is unclear where the CDR3 begins or ends on the DNA, so no DNA is shown, and the CDR3 is as TCRdb lists it. The chain employs TRBV5-3 and TRBJ1-5; the table's D call of TRBD1 was not tested on the DNA. TRBV5-3 qualifies as an ORF whose function is uncertain. The CDR3 sequence runs 13 residues, both termini included. The CDR3 reads CARSLGMTGSISI.

The chain is built from TRBV9 and TRBJ2-3; 16 nucleotides agree with TRBD2. The germline V gene has CDR1 SGDLS and CDR2 YYNGEE. The junction had 10 bases not matched to a gene; V was cut back by 5 bases and J by 7 bases. There are 17 residues in the CDR3. CDR3 sequence: CASSAPGTSGGANTQYF. The CDR3 DNA reads as TGTGCCAGCAGTGCCCCTGGGACTAGCGGGGGGGCGAATACGCAGTATTTT.

This clone was detected only a few times. The gene calls are TRBV19 and TRBJ1-5, with TRBD1 matching over 12 bases. Germline V gene sequence: CDR1 LNHDA, CDR2 SQIVND (reference sequence). V gave up 5 bases and J gave up 5 bases; unmatched junction bases: 7. This CDR3 region has 16 residues. Here the CDR3 reads CASSSRDRGRDQPQHF. The CDR3 coding sequence is TGTGCCAGTAGTTCCCGGGACAGGGGGCGAGATCAGCCCCAGCATTTT.

This rearrangement joins TRBV5-5 to TRBJ1-5; 7 positions match TRBD1. After removal of 2 bases from V and 0 bases from J, the junction contained 11 bases not matched to a gene. Germline V CDR1 and CDR2: SGHKS, YYEKEE (reference sequence). This CDR3 spans 18 amino acids. The DNA for the CDR3 is TGTGCCAGCAGCTTACGTGGGCAGGGGGGTTATAGCAATCAGCCCCAGCATTTT. This encodes CASSLRGQGGYSNQPQHF.

This clone turned up a few times. CDR3 in amino acids: CASTRTGVEQPQHF. The DNA of the CDR3 is TGTGCCAGCACTCGGACAGGGGTTGAACAGCCCCAGCATTTT. J is TRBJ1-5 and V is TRBV2; TRBD1 matches at 9 bases. CDR1 SNHLY and CDR2 FYNNEI come from the germline V gene. The V gene end was trimmed by 7 bases and the J gene end by 7 bases; junction bases not matched to a gene: 8. The CDR3 loop spans 14 amino acids. The full variable domain, in which reference TRBV2 and TRBJ1-5 provide the parts outside the CDR3, is EPEVTQTPSHQVTQMGQEVILRCVPISNHLYFYWYRQILGQKVEFLVSFYNNEISEKSEIFDDQFSVERPDGSNFTLKIRSTKLEDSAMYFCASTRTGVEQPQHFGDGTRLSIL.

The chain carries TRBV19 and TRBJ2-1, with 8 bases identical to TRBD1. The CDR3 length is 14 residues. J lost 10 bases, V lost 1 base, and 6 bases had no gene match. Germline lookup yields CDR1 LNHDA and CDR2 SQIVND (reference sequence). The CDR3 sequence is CASSIATRGREQFF. Written as DNA, the CDR3 is TGTGCCAGTAGTATAGCGACCAGGGGGCGGGAGCAGTTCTTC.

This clone was detected only once. The gene calls are TRBV7-2 and TRBJ1-5, with D uncertain. Germline V gives CDR1 SGHTA, CDR2 FQGNSA. The CDR3 is made up of 13 amino acids. The germline V and J ends were trimmed by 5 bases and 6 bases, with 11 bases remaining between them. Here the CDR3 DNA reads TGTGCCAGCAGCGCAGCGGGAGTTCAGCCCCAGCATTTT. Amino acid sequence: CASSAAGVQPQHF.

The V and J genes are TRBV3-1 (or the pseudogene TRBV3-2) and TRBJ2-1; 8 bases map to TRBD1. V shed 4 bases and J 15 bases; nucleotides not matched to a gene: 14. Germline lookup yields CDR1 LGHDT and CDR2 YNNKEL (reference sequence). The CDR3 length is 14 residues. Here the CDR3 reads CASSPTGQGWDAFF. As DNA, the CDR3 is TGTGCCAGCAGCCCAACAGGACAGGGTTGGGACGCGTTCTTC.

The rearrangement uses TRBV6-5 and TRBJ1-1, with D possibly TRBD1 on 5 matching bases. Germline V gene sequence: CDR1 MNHEY, CDR2 SVGAGI. The CDR3 length is 16 residues. V was shortened by 0 bases and J by 11 bases, with 22 bases between the two germline ends. The DNA of the CDR3 is TGTGCCAGCAGTTACTCGAAGTACGCGGGACCCCCTCAGGCTTTCTTT. Translating it yields CASSYSKYAGPPQAFF.

This chain connects TRBV27 to TRBJ2-7; weak D call: TRBD1 (6 bases). V was pared by 4 bases and J by 1 base, with 11 bases between. Germline V CDR1 and CDR2: MNHEY, SMNVEV (reference sequence). The CDR3 is 14 amino acids. The CDR3 sequence: CASSSLTGSYEQYV. CDR3 coding DNA: TGTGCCAGCAGTTCCCTGACAGGTTCCTACGAGCAGTACGTC.

This clone was counted only a few times. The chain employs TRBV21-1 and TRBJ2-7; the DNA was not used to check the table's D call, TRBD2. TRBV21-1 is assigned pseudogene status. This CDR3 has 16 residues. As DNA, the CDR3 is TGTGCCAGCAGCAAAGAGTGCGCTAGCAAAGTCCACGAGCAGTACGTC. Amino acids: CASSKECASKVHEQYV.

As regards this clone: One end of the junction is discordant with germline, which a read error may explain. CDR3 coding DNA: TGCAGCGTTGGACAGGGACAGATCTATAATTTCGCCTTC. It translates to CSVGQGQIYNFAF. The chain couples TRBV29-1 to TRBJ1-2, with 7 bases identical to TRBD1. The germline gives CDR1 SQVTM, CDR2 ANQGSEA. The CDR3 runs 13 residues.

J is TRBJ2-1 and V is TRBV19, with 7 bases identical to TRBD2. V lost 4 bases and J lost 4; bases outside the gene matches: 4. CDR3 length equals 14 residues. Germline loops: CDR1 LNHDA, CDR2 SQIVND (reference sequence). The CDR3 loop reads CASSSLGGYNEQFF. DNA of the CDR3: TGTGCCAGTAGTAGCCTCGGGGGGTACAATGAGCAGTTCTTC.

This clone was counted ten times or more. The rearrangement joins TRBV3-1 (or the pseudogene TRBV3-2) to TRBJ2-1, with D possibly being TRBD1 (6 bases). V lost 4 bases and J 0 bases, leaving 7 bases between the germline ends. This CDR3 has 14 amino acids. Germline assignment: CDR1 LGHDT and CDR2 YNNKEL (reference sequence). The CDR3 loop is CASSPRGSYNEQFF. The CDR3, as DNA: TGTGCCAGCAGCCCCAGGGGCTCCTACAATGAGCAGTTCTTC.

The CDR3 spells CASSLDQISYNSPLHF. CDR3 DNA sequence: TGTGCCAGCAGCTTAGATCAGATTTCCTATAATTCACCCCTCCACTTT. The chain carries TRBV11-2 and TRBJ1-6; D gene unclear. Deletions cut 0 bases from V and 1 base from J, with 7 bases between. The CDR3 extends over 16 amino acids. Germline V gene data show CDR1 as SGHAT and CDR2 as FQNNGV.

This clone has a single count. The chain has TRBV10-3 and TRBJ1-5; D is undetermined. Per germline, CDR1 ENHRY and CDR2 SYGVKD. V gave up 11 bases and J gave up 4 bases, with 15 bases separating them. This CDR3 comprises 13 residues. The CDR3 coding sequence is TGTGCCTCCGCAGGAGGGAGTAATCAGCCCCAGCATTTT. It codes for CASAGGSNQPQHF.

The chain carries TRBV6-4 and TRBJ2-1, with a tentative D call TRBD1 (5 bases). Germline loops: CDR1 MRHNA, CDR2 SNTAGT. This CDR3 contains 15 residues. The V gene lost 2 bases and the J gene lost 8 bases, with 16 bases spanning the gap. The CDR3 bases are TGTGCCAGCAGTGACGGGGCGATTGGTGGGGATGAGCAGTTCTTC. As protein: CASSDGAIGGDEQFF.

Only a few counts were recorded for this clone. The V and J genes are TRBV28 and TRBJ1-4; tentative D call: TRBD1 (5 bases). The CDR3 spans 17 residues. The V and J ends lost 2 bases and 0 bases respectively, with 13 bases between them. The germline CDR1 and CDR2 sequences are MDHEN and SYDVKM. DNA for the CDR3: TGTGCCAGCAGTTTACCCCTCAGGGCCGCAACTAATGAAAAACTGTTTTTT. It is translated as CASSLPLRAATNEKLFF.

This chain links TRBV11-3 with TRBJ2-3; the match to TRBD2 covers 9 bases. The CDR3 totals 15 residues. With 3 bases clipped from V and 5 bases from J, the junction kept 6 bases outside the gene matches. Germline V gives CDR1 SGHNT, CDR2 YENEEA. CDR3 in amino acids: CASSFRGGARDTQYF. In nucleotides, the CDR3 is TGTGCCAGCAGCTTCCGCGGGGGGGCTAGAGATACGCAGTATTTT. The complete variable domain, with remaining parts taken from reference TRBV11-3 and TRBJ2-3, reads EAGVVQSPRYKIIEKKQPVAFWCNPISGHNTLYWYLQNLGQGPELLIRYENEEAVDDSQLPKDRFSAERLKGVDSTLKIQPAELGDSAVYLCASSFRGGARDTQYFGPGTRLTVL.

This clone was counted only a few times. V gene TRBV5-8 combines with J gene TRBJ2-3, with 12 nucleotides matching TRBD2. The CDR3 consists of 17 residues. From germline, CDR1 is SGHTS and CDR2 YDEGEE. The junction had 7 bases not matched to a gene; V was cut back by 3 bases and J by 2 bases. The CDR3 region has the DNA TGTGCCAGCAGCTGGAGCGGGACTAGCGGGTCCACAGATACGCAGTATTTT. It yields the protein CASSWSGTSGSTDTQYF.